The 13 T cell receptor beta chains below all came from one sample that was sequenced in a study of T cell repertoires in cytomegalovirus infection. MiXCR, run by TCRdb on the reads, gives a single entry per CDR3 protein. The repertoire consists of about 770,000 distinct CDR3 sequences, with almost 30% occurring once and the leading ten covering about an eighth. No antigen is known for these receptors. Sequences were derived from cultured CD8+ T cells from PBMCs, sampled from culture after CMV antigen stimulation. Receptors originate from a human donor in good health (CMV status not recorded). Some clones in this sample may be carry-over from other donors' samples.

The gene calls are TRBV19 and TRBJ1-1; 7 bases line up with TRBD1. V lost 3 bases, J lost 2 bases, and 3 bases stayed unmatched. CDR1 and CDR2 (germline): LNHDA, SQIVND (reference sequence). This CDR3 region has 14 residues. CDR3 region: CASSIGQANTEAFF. In DNA form, the CDR3 reads TGTGCCAGTAGTATCGGACAGGCAAACACTGAAGCTTTCTTT.

This clonotype was counted many times. This chain links TRBV7-2 with TRBJ2-7, with D perhaps TRBD1 (6 bases). Germline CDR1 and CDR2: SGHTA and FQGNSA. CDR3 length equals 17 residues. V lost 5 bases and J 6 bases, leaving 26 bases between the germline ends. CDR3 sequence: CASSPLYRDPLGGEQYV. DNA of the CDR3: TGTGCCAGCAGCCCCTTGTACCGGGATCCCCTAGGGGGCGAGCAGTACGTC.

This clonotype came up a few times. V is TRBV19 and J is TRBJ1-2; 8 nucleotides line up with TRBD1. This CDR3 contains 16 residues. CDR1 is LNHDA and CDR2 is SQIVND in the germline V gene (reference sequence). V gave up 5 bases and J gave up 0 bases; unmatched junction bases: 8. CDR3 DNA sequence: TGTGCCAGTAGTTACAGGGGGATTGAAGCTAACTATGGCTACACCTTC. Translating gives CASSYRGIEANYGYTF. Using reference TRBV19 and TRBJ1-2 for the parts outside the CDR3, the full variable domain is DGGITQSPKYLFRKEGQNVTLSCEQNLNHDAMYWYRQDPGQGLRLIYYSQIVNDFQKGDIAEGYSVSREKKESFPLTVTSAQKNPTAFYLCASSYRGIEANYGYTFGSGTRLTVV.

This rearrangement joins TRBV12-5 to TRBJ1-1; 10 nucleotides line up with TRBD1. Germline V gives CDR1 LGHNT, CDR2 FRNRAP. This CDR3 comprises 16 residues. After removal of 3 bases from V and 3 bases from J, the junction contained 7 bases not matched to a gene. CDR3 residues: CASGFWTGTGDTEAFF. The DNA for the CDR3 is TGTGCTAGTGGTTTTTGGACCGGGACAGGGGACACTGAAGCTTTCTTT.

The gene calls are TRBV4-1 and TRBJ2-1, with 8 bases fitting TRBD1. Per the germline V gene, CDR1 is MGHRA and CDR2 is YSYEKL. The CDR3 covers 15 residues. With V trimmed by 2 bases and J by 8 bases, 8 bases remained unmatched. The CDR3 nucleotides read TGCGCCAGCAGCCAACCAAGACAGGGGCGCGATGAGCAGTTCTTC. This encodes CASSQPRQGRDEQFF.

This clonotype has only a few counts. The J gene is TRBJ1-3, the V gene TRBV28; no clear D gene. This CDR3 contains 15 residues. Germline assignment: CDR1 MDHEN and CDR2 SYDVKM. Trimming removed 4 bases from V and 0 bases from J, with 10 bases in between. CDR3 in amino acids: CASSSYKRSGNTIYF. As DNA, the CDR3 is TGTGCCAGCAGTTCCTACAAGCGCTCTGGAAACACCATATATTTT.

Only a few counts were recorded for this clonotype. The chain links TRBV7-6 to TRBJ2-3; tentative D call: TRBD1 (5 bases). Trimming removed 2 bases at V and 1 base at J, with 10 bases between. Germline V gene data show CDR1 as SGHVS and CDR2 as FNYEAQ. The CDR3 covers 15 residues. CDR3 nucleotide sequence: TGTGCCAGCAGCTTATTGGGGCTCCGCACAGATACGCAGTATTTT. This encodes CASSLLGLRTDTQYF.

This clonotype has at least ten counts. The chain links TRBV2 to TRBJ1-6, with unresolved D. This CDR3 spans 15 amino acids. Deletions cut 4 bases from V and 4 bases from J, with 11 bases between. Germline V CDR1 and CDR2: SNHLY, FYNNEI. The CDR3 here is CASSGRTPYNSPLHF. The CDR3 DNA follows: TGTGCCAGCAGTGGAAGGACCCCTTATAATTCACCCCTCCACTTT.

This clonotype was counted a few times. The gene calls are TRBV4-1 and TRBJ2-5; TRBD2 matches at 7 bases. The CDR3 sequence is 17 residues long. Looked up from germline, CDR1 is MGHRA and CDR2 is YSYEKL. V lost 0 bases, J lost 6 bases, and 13 bases stayed unmatched. The CDR3 DNA is TGCGCCAGCAGCCAAGATAGTCTAGCGGCAAGAGGGAAGACCCAGTACTTC. This gives the protein CASSQDSLAARGKTQYF.

This clonotype has only a few counts. The chain employs TRBV27 and TRBJ1-1, with D unclear. This CDR3 region has 12 residues. Germline assignment: CDR1 MNHEY and CDR2 SMNVEV (reference sequence). V was clipped by 5 bases and J by 10 bases, with 14 bases between them. Here the CDR3 DNA reads TGTGCCAGCAGTCCAGGAGGTGGGGTAGCTTTCTTT. Protein product: CASSPGGGVAFF.

V is TRBV15 and J is TRBJ1-5; D unresolved. Trimming cost V 4 bases and J 5 bases, with 12 bases left between them. Germline CDR1 reads LNHNV; CDR2 reads YYDKDF (reference sequence). This CDR3 region has 14 residues. CDR3 sequence: CATSIGHRDQPQHF. As DNA, the CDR3 is TGTGCCACCAGCATTGGGCATCGGGATCAGCCCCAGCATTTT. Using reference TRBV15 and TRBJ1-5 for the parts outside the CDR3, the full variable domain is DAMVIQNPRYQVTQFGKPVTLSCSQTLNHNVMYWYQQKSSQAPKLLFHYYDKDFNNEADTPDNFQSRRPNTSFCFLDIRSPGLGDTAMYLCATSIGHRDQPQHFGDGTRLSIL.

This rearrangement joins TRBV5-6 to TRBJ2-1; 8 bases map to TRBD1. Germline lookup yields CDR1 SGHDT and CDR2 YYEEEE. The junction had 5 bases not matched to a gene; V was cut back by 3 bases and J by 9 bases. This CDR3 has 13 amino acids. The CDR3 DNA reads as TGTGCCAGCAGCTCGACAGGGGTCGGTGAGCAGTTCTTC. It encodes CASSSTGVGEQFF.

This clonotype was recorded a few times. The J gene is TRBJ1-2, the V gene TRBV5-4; perhaps TRBD1 as D (6 bases). In germline, CDR1 is SGHNT, CDR2 YYREEE (reference sequence). There are 11 residues in the CDR3. CDR3 DNA: TGTGTAGTAGGACAGACCTATGGCTACACCTTC. Translated, it gives CVVGQTYGYTF.